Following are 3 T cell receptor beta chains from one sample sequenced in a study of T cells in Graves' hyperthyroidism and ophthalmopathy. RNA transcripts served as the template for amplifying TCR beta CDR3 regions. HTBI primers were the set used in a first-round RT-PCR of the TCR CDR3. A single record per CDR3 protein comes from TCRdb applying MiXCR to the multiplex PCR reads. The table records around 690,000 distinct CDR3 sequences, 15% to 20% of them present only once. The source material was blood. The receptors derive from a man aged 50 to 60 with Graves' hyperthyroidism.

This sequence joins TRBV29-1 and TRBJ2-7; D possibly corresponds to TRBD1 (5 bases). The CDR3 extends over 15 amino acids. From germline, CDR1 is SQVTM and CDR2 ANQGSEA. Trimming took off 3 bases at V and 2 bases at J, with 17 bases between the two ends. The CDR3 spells CSVEGRWAGPYEQYF. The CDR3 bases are TGCAGCGTTGAGGGGCGTTGGGCTGGCCCCTACGAGCAGTACTTC.

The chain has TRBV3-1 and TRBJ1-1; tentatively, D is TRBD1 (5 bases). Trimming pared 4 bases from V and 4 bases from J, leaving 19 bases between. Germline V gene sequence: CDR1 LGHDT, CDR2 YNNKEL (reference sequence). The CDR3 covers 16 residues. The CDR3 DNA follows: TGTGCCAGCAGCCTAAGGGGTGAGGCCCCTAGCACTGAAGCTTTCTTT. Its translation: CASSLRGEAPSTEAFF. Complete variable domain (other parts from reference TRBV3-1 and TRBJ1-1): DTAVSQTPKYLVTQMGNDKSIKCEQNLGHDTMYWYKQDSKKFLKIMFSYNNKELIINETVPNRFSPKSPDKAHLNLHINSLELGDSAVYFCASSLRGEAPSTEAFFGQGTRLTVV.

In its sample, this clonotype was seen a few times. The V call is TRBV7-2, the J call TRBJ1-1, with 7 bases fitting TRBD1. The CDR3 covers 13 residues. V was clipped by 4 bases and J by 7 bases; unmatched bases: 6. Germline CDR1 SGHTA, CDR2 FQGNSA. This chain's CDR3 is CASSYDRVGEAFF. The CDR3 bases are TGTGCCAGCAGCTATGACAGGGTGGGTGAAGCTTTCTTT.